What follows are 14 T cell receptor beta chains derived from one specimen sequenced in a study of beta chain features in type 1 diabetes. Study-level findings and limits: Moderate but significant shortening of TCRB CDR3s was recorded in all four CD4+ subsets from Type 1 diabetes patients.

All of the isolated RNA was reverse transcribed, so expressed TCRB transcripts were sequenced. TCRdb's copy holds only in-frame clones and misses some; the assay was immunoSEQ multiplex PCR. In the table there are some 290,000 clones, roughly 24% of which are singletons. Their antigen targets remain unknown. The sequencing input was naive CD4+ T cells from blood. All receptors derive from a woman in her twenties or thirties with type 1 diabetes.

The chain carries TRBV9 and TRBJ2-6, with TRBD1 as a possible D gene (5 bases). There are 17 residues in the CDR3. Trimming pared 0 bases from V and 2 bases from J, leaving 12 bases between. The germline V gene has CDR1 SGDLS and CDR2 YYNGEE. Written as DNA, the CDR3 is TGTGCCAGCAGCGTAGCTGGGGCTCTCCCTGGGGCCAACGTCCTGACTTTC. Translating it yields CASSVAGALPGANVLTF.

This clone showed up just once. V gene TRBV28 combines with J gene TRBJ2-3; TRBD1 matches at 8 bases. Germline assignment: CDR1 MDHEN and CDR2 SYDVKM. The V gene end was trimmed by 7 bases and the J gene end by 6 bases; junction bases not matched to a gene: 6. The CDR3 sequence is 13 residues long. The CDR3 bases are TGTGCCAGCATCGACAGGGGTACCGATACGCAGTATTTT. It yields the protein CASIDRGTDTQYF. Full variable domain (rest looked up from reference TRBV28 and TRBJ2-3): DVKVTQSSRYLVKRTGEKVFLECVQDMDHENMFWYRQDPGLGLRLIYFSYDVKMKEKGDIPEGYSVSREKKERFSLILESASTNQTSMYLCASIDRGTDTQYFGPGTRLTVL.

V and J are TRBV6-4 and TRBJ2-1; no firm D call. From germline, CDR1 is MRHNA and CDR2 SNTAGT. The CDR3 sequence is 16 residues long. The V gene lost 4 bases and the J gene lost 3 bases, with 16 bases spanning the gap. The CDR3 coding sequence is TGTGCCAGCAGTGGACTCCAGAACTCCCACTACAATGAGCAGTTCTTC. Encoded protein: CASSGLQNSHYNEQFF.

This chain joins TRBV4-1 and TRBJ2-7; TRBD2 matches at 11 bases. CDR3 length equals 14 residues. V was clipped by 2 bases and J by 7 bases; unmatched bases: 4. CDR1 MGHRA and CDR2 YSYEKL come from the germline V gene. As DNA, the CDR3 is TGCGCCAGCAGCCAACTAGCGGGAGGACGGGAGCAGTACTTC. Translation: CASSQLAGGREQYF.

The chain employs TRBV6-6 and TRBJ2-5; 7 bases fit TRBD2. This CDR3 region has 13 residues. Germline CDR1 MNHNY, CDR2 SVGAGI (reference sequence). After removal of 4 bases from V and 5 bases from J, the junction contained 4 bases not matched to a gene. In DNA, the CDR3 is TGTGCCAGCAGTTTGGGAGGGTCCGAGACCCAGTACTTC. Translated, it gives CASSLGGSETQYF.

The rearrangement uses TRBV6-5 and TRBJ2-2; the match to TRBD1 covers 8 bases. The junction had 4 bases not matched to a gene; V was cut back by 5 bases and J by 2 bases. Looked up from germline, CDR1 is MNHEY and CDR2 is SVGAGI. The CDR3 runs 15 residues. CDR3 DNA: TGTGCCAGCAGTACCCAGGGGGCTAACACCGGGGAGCTGTTTTTT. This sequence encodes CASSTQGANTGELFF.

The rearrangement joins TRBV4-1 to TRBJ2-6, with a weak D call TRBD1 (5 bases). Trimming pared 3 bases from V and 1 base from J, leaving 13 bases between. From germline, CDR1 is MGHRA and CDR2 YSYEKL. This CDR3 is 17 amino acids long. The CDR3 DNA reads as TGCGCCAGCAGCCACGACTTAGGGGAATCTGGGGCCAACGTCCTGACTTTC. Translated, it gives CASSHDLGESGANVLTF.

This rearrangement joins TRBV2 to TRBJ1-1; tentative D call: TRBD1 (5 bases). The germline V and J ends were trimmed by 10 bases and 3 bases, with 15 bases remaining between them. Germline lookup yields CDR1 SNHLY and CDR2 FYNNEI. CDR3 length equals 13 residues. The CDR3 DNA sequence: TGTGCCACCTGGACCTCGGGGGACACTGAAGCTTTCTTT. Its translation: CATWTSGDTEAFF.

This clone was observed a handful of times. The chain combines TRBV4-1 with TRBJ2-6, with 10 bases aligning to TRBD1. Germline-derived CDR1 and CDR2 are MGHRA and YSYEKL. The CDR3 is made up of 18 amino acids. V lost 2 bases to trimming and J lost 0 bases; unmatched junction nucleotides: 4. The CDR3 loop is CASSQPGQGSSGANVLTF. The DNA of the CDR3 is TGCGCCAGCAGCCAACCGGGACAGGGGAGCTCTGGGGCCAACGTCCTGACTTTC.

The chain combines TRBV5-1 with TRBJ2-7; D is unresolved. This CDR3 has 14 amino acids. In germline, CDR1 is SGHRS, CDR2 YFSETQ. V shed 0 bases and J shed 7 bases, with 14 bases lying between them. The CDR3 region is CASSLAGGSGEQYF. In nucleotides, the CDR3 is TGCGCCAGCAGCTTGGCGGGTGGATCTGGGGAGCAGTACTTC.

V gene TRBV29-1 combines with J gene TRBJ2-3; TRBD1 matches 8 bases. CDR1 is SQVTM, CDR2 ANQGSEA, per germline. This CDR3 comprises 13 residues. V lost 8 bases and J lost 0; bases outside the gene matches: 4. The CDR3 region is CSQTGVSTDTQYF. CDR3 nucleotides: TGCAGCCAGACAGGGGTCAGCACAGATACGCAGTATTTT.

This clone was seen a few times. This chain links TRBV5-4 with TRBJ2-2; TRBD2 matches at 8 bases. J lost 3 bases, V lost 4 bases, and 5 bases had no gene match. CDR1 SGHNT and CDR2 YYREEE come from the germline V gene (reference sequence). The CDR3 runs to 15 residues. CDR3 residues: CASSLGGGYTGELFF. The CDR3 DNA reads TGTGCCAGCAGCCTCGGGGGGGGCTACACCGGGGAGCTGTTTTTT. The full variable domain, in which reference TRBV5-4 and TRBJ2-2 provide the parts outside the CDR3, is ETGVTQSPTHLIKTRGQQVTLRCSSQSGHNTVSWYQQALGQGPQFIFQYYREEENGRGNFPPRFSGLQFPNYSSELNVNALELDDSALYLCASSLGGGYTGELFFGEGSRLTVL.

The CDR3 sequence is CASSGQGVRNEQFF. CDR3 coding DNA: TGTGCCAGCAGCGGACAGGGGGTGAGGAATGAGCAGTTCTTC. The chain carries TRBV27 and TRBJ2-1, with 10 bases lining up with TRBD1. Germline V gene sequence: CDR1 MNHEY, CDR2 SMNVEV (reference sequence). The CDR3 spans 14 residues. Trimming cost V 6 bases and J 7 bases; bases outside gene matches: 6.

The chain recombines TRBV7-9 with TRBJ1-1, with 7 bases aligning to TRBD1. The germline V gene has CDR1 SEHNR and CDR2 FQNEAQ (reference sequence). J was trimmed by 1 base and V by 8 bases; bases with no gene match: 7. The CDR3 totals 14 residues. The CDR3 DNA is TGTGCCAGCGGACAGGACTATTCGAACACTGAAGCTTTCTTT. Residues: CASGQDYSNTEAFF.